Listed here is a single T cell receptor (beta chain). Its antigen is still unknown. The V end was cut by 10 bases, the J end by 0 bases, with 13 bases between. The CDR3 loop spans 14 amino acids. Germline V gene lookup returns CDR1 KGHDR and CDR2 SFDVKD. Sequencing was performed with immunoSEQ multiplex PCR; in TCRdb, only in-frame clones are kept and a portion is missing. The sample lists 90,000 to 150,000 clones, 80% to 90% seen once, with approximately 8.8% in the top ten. The entry originates in a study of T cell responses to AZD1222 COVID-19 vaccine. Study-level results: Breadth and depth of Spike-specific TCRs rose after two AZD1222 doses. Spike-wide coverage was observed for vaccine-associated CD4 TCRs, with dominant responses at 160-218 and 743-854. Just a handful of people given AZD1222 tested seropositive at baseline. Donors were mostly white British, more females; clonal diversity possibly underestimated.

The source material was peripheral blood, sampled on day 0 of AZD1222 vaccination. The sequence came from an adult in good health. The chain employs TRBV24-1 and TRBJ2-3; D remains unclear. The CDR3 sequence: CATMGSYSTDTQYF. The DNA for the CDR3 is TGTGCCACTATGGGGTCTTATAGCACAGATACGCAGTATTTT.